The subject of this entry is one TCR beta chain. Using immunoSEQ multiplex PCR, the repertoire was profiled, and TCRdb retains in-frame clones only, with some absent. This sample yields roughly 230,000 clones, of which 75% to 90% are seen a single time; approximately 4.6% belongs to the top ten. These data originate in a study of blood T cell repertoires in COVID-19. At the level of the study: The analysed material was cDNA or gDNA that came from T cells, B-cell-depleted T cells, or PBMCs.

Germline V gene sequence: CDR1 SGDLS, CDR2 YYNGEE. The CDR3 loop spans 15 amino acids. V dropped 4 bases and J dropped 5; count of bases not matched to a gene: 6. Sequencing was carried out using peripheral blood. The sequence derives from a woman aged 40 to 50 who had recovered from COVID-19. The chain joins TRBV9 to TRBJ2-1; 10 bases map to TRBD2. Here the CDR3 reads CASSPGTSEDNEQFF. DNA of the CDR3: TGTGCCAGCAGCCCCGGGACTAGCGAGGACAATGAGCAGTTCTTC.